A single sample gave rise to the 7 T cell receptor beta chains below, sequenced in a study of shared T cell receptors in the human thymus. This table comes from immunoSEQ multiplex PCR, and its TCRdb copy is limited to in-frame clones, with some not included. The table lists more than 550,000 clones, over 75% of them singletons. These same data were also listed under a study on human thymus T cells.

The sequencing input was thymocytes. These receptors all come from a girl in the first two years of life with a congenital heart defect.

The chain combines TRBV5-1 with TRBJ1-1, with D maybe TRBD1 (6 bases). The CDR3 consists of 15 residues. Germline V CDR1 and CDR2: SGHRS, YFSETQ. V lost 4 bases and J 0 bases, leaving 13 bases between the germline ends. The CDR3 protein is CASSPETGLNTEAFF. The CDR3 DNA sequence: TGCGCCAGCAGCCCCGAGACAGGTTTGAACACTGAAGCTTTCTTT.

The sample holds one count of this clone. The chain links TRBV18 to TRBJ2-3; the match to TRBD1 covers 8 bases. The V segment lost 3 bases and the J segment 0 bases; nucleotides outside the gene matches: 5. Germline CDR1 reads KGHSH; CDR2 reads LQKENI. The CDR3 is made up of 16 amino acids. The CDR3 region is CASSPWTGPSTDTQYF. CDR3 sequence (DNA): TGTGCCAGCTCACCTTGGACAGGGCCAAGCACAGATACGCAGTATTTT.

This rearrangement joins TRBV5-1 to TRBJ2-1; weak D call: TRBD2 (6 bases). The germline V and J ends were trimmed by 4 bases and 7 bases, with 33 bases remaining between them. The CDR3 consists of 20 residues. Per the germline V gene, CDR1 is SGHRS and CDR2 is YFSETQ. The CDR3 nucleotides read TGCGCCAGCAGCCCGCACTCCGGGTGGAGGGGACGGAATAGAACTAATGAGCAGTTCTTC. Translating gives CASSPHSGWRGRNRTNEQFF.

This CDR3 reads CASSPVIMAEQYF. The CDR3 DNA is TGCGCCAGCAGCCCTGTTATTATGGCCGAGCAGTACTTC. The genes are TRBV4-1 and TRBJ2-7; no reliable D call. The CDR3 length is 13 residues. The germline CDR1 and CDR2 sequences are MGHRA and YSYEKL. V was pared by 4 bases and J by 6 bases, with 13 bases between.

This clone turned up a few times. The chain carries TRBV27 and TRBJ2-1; 12 nucleotides line up with TRBD2. The V and J ends lost 3 bases and 6 bases, in that order; junction bases with no gene match: 3. This CDR3 region has 15 residues. Per germline, CDR1 MNHEY and CDR2 SMNVEV (reference sequence). The CDR3 here is CASSFGLAGPNEQFF. CDR3 nucleotide sequence: TGTGCCAGCAGTTTCGGACTAGCGGGGCCCAATGAGCAGTTCTTC.

The chain carries TRBV5-6 and TRBJ2-7; D may be TRBD2 (5 bases). Trimming shortened V by 5 bases and J by 1 base, and 16 bases separated the two germline ends. This CDR3 spans 15 amino acids. CDR1 and CDR2 from the germline V gene are SGHDT and YYEEEE. The CDR3 region is CASSSWGSGSYEQYF. Here the CDR3 DNA reads TGTGCCAGCAGTTCCTGGGGAAGCGGATCCTACGAGCAGTACTTC.

The chain uses TRBV11-2 and TRBJ1-1; D not certain. V dropped 2 bases and J dropped 2 bases, with 18 bases sitting between them. The CDR3 is 17 residues long. In germline, CDR1 is SGHAT, CDR2 FQNNGV. The CDR3 here is CASSLHAPSLSNTEAFF. For the CDR3, the DNA is TGTGCCAGCAGCTTACATGCCCCTAGTCTGTCAAACACTGAAGCTTTCTTT.